One sample yielded the 10 T cell receptor beta chains listed below, sequenced in a study of beta chain features in type 1 diabetes (dated by TCRdb to the late 2010s). The protocol used for the library was the immunoSEQ multiplex PCR assay. The entire amount of isolated RNA was reverse transcribed using the High Capacity cDNA Reverse Transcription Kit, so the sequenced TCRB transcripts were expressed ones. TCRdb retrieved this table from immuneACCESS and kept in-frame rearrangements only. Not all clones are present; in checked studies, unresolved V genes account for under half, and no reason is known for the remainder. This sample holds about 290,000 clones; 7% to 9% were observed only once. The ten largest clones represent more than 1% of the sample. The sequencing input was central memory CD4+ T cells from blood. Receptors originate from a woman between 18 and 29 years old in good health.

As DNA, the CDR3 is TGTGCCAGCAGCGTTAGCGGATACACAGATACGCAGTATTTT. It encodes CASSVSGYTDTQYF. The J gene is TRBJ2-3, the V gene TRBV9; the D gene is possibly TRBD2 (6 bases). V was shortened by 2 bases and J by 2 bases, with 9 bases between the two germline ends. The CDR3 covers 14 residues. CDR1 SGDLS and CDR2 YYNGEE come from the germline V gene.

The gene calls are TRBV28 and TRBJ2-2; tentatively, D is TRBD1 or TRBD2 (5 bases each). Germline CDR1 reads MDHEN; CDR2 reads SYDVKM. This CDR3 contains 16 residues. The V and J ends lost 6 bases and 7 bases respectively, with 21 bases between them. CDR3 nucleotide sequence: TGTGCCAGCAGCGAAAACGGGGCAGGGCATAACGGGGAGCTGTTTTTT. This encodes CASSENGAGHNGELFF. Together with reference TRBV28 and TRBJ2-2, the CDR3 gives the full variable domain: DVKVTQSSRYLVKRTGEKVFLECVQDMDHENMFWYRQDPGLGLRLIYFSYDVKMKEKGDIPEGYSVSREKKERFSLILESASTNQTSMYLCASSENGAGHNGELFFGEGSRLTVL.

This clone has more than one count but fewer than ten. The rearrangement uses TRBV7-2 and TRBJ2-5; D is perhaps TRBD1 (6 bases). The V end lost 4 bases, the J end lost 3 bases, and 15 bases lay between the germline ends. Germline assignment: CDR1 SGHTA and CDR2 FQGNSA. This CDR3 comprises 15 residues. CDR3 loop: CASSSGTPNKETQYF. CDR3 sequence (DNA): TGTGCCAGCAGCTCCGGGACACCGAATAAAGAGACCCAGTACTTC.

The rearrangement links TRBV30 to TRBJ1-5; 7 nucleotides agree with TRBD1. The J segment lost 2 bases and the V segment lost 2 bases, leaving 6 bases of the junction unmatched. CDR3 size: 15 residues. Per the germline V gene, CDR1 is GTSNPN and CDR2 is SVGIG (reference sequence). Written as DNA, the CDR3 is TGTGCCTGGAGTCAGGGGGATAAGGGCAATCAGCCCCAGCATTTT. Translated: CAWSQGDKGNQPQHF.

The CDR3 coding sequence is TGTGCCAGCAGAATAACGGGGACAGCACCCGGGGAGCTGTTTTTT. This gives the protein CASRITGTAPGELFF. The gene calls are TRBV7-9 and TRBJ2-2, with 7 positions matching TRBD1. The CDR3 covers 15 residues. Germline CDR1 reads SEHNR; CDR2 reads FQNEAQ (reference sequence). Trimming removed 6 bases from V and 6 bases from J; junction bases left unmatched: 10.

This clone was seen more than once but under ten times. The chain carries TRBV7-2 and TRBJ2-1; D is undetermined. The CDR3 covers 11 residues. The V gene's germline CDR1 is SGHTA and CDR2 FQGNSA. V lost 3 bases to trimming and J lost 8 bases, with 5 bases between them. The CDR3 DNA reads TGTGCCAGCAGCTTGTCGGATGAGCAGTTCTTC. It is translated as CASSLSDEQFF.

This clone was counted a few times. The gene calls are TRBV4-3 and TRBJ2-7; tentative D call: TRBD1 (6 bases). The CDR3 is 16 amino acids. Between the trimmed V and J ends, which lost 0 bases and 3 bases, there was a span of 15 bases. Germline CDR1 is LGHNA and CDR2 is YSLEER. CDR3 protein: CASSQDIGTPNYEQYF. CDR3 in DNA: TGCGCCAGCAGCCAAGATATCGGGACACCCAACTACGAGCAGTACTTC.

This clone has a handful of counts. Other DNA sequences from this sample encode an identical CDR3 as well. The chain carries TRBV18 and TRBJ2-5; 10 bases fit TRBD1. The CDR3 extends over 15 amino acids. Trimming took 0 bases from V and 5 from J; bases not matched to a gene: 3. Germline V lookup: CDR1 KGHSH, CDR2 LQKENI. The CDR3 spells CASSPPGQGLETQYF. Here the CDR3 DNA reads TGTGCCAGCTCACCACCGGGACAGGGGCTCGAGACCCAGTACTTC.

V and J are TRBV9 and TRBJ2-1, with D hard to call. V was pared by 0 bases and J by 4 bases, with 17 bases between. This CDR3 contains 17 residues. The germline V gene encodes CDR1 SGDLS and CDR2 YYNGEE. As DNA, the CDR3 is TGTGCCAGCAGCGTAGGCCCGGGTTTACCTGGGTACAATGAGCAGTTCTTC. Translation: CASSVGPGLPGYNEQFF.

This clone was counted many times. Other DNA sequences within the sample encode an identical CDR3. J is TRBJ1-4 and V is TRBV9; D not certain. The V gene lost 0 bases and the J gene lost 4 bases, with 10 bases spanning the gap. CDR1 is SGDLS and CDR2 is YYNGEE in the germline V gene. The CDR3 extends over 15 amino acids. CDR3: CASSVAAAYNEKLFF. For the CDR3, the DNA is TGTGCCAGCAGCGTAGCGGCAGCTTATAATGAAAAACTGTTTTTT.